Given below is one T cell receptor (beta chain) in context. Repertoires were generated with immunoSEQ multiplex PCR, while TCRdb's copy carries only in-frame clones and drops some. The sample includes approximately 74,000 clones, around 93% of them seen just once. The CDR3 is 13 amino acids. CDR1 is SGHAT, CDR2 FQNNGV, per germline. V lost 5 bases and J lost 5; bases outside the gene matches: 4. This specimen comes from a study of control samples from healthy donors and cancer patients. This TCR was recovered from a woman between 25 and 40 years old in good health. The chain links TRBV11-2 to TRBJ2-5; 8 bases line up with TRBD2. Sequenced material: blood. The chain's CDR3 is CASSRGGRETQYF. In nucleotides, the CDR3 is TGTGCCAGCAGCCGGGGGGGCCGGGAGACCCAGTACTTC.